This is a list of T cell receptor beta chains from one sample in a study of T cells in localized non-small cell lung cancer. Generated by immunoSEQ multiplex PCR, the TCRdb table keeps only in-frame clones and is missing some. The sample has about 27,000 clones; about 88% are singletons. Material: peripheral blood, obtained before any cancer treatment. The receptors were gathered from a female donor older than 55 with stage II squamous cell lung carcinoma. CDR3s include the opening cysteine and the closing phenylalanine or tryptophan. D genes are given only for firm matches. A clone size is listed for some rows: how often the clone was seen (once, few, many), or a class if it is expanded.

j_call v_call clone_size d_call cdr3_nt cdr3_aa
TRBJ2-7 TRBV5-6 - - TGTGCCAGCAGACGGGCGGGTCGCTACGAGCAGTACTTC CASRRAGRYEQYF
TRBJ2-3 TRBV13 - - TGTGCCAGCAGGGAGGGAGCACAGACTACGCAGTATTTT CASREGAQTTQYF
TRBJ1-1 TRBV7-9 - TRBD1 TGTGCCAGCAGCGTATACACAGGGGGCCACACTGAAGCTTTCTTT CASSVYTGGHTEAFF
TRBJ2-7 TRBV27 - - TGTGCCAGCAGTCCCCCGACACCCCCCTACGAGCAGTACTTC CASSPPTPPYEQYF
TRBJ2-7 TRBV2 - - TGTGCCAGCAGTGTTGGCCCGGGGAGCGCCTACGAGCAGTACTTC CASSVGPGSAYEQYF
TRBJ1-1 TRBV29-1 - - TGCAGCGTTCGAAACACTGAAGCTTTCTTT CSVRNTEAFF
TRBJ1-1 TRBV29-1 - - TGCAGCTTTAGGCCCGGGACTCCGAACACTGAAGCTTTCTTT CSFRPGTPNTEAFF
TRBJ2-3 TRBV9 - TRBD1 TGTGCCAGCAGCGTTCGGGACAGGGGGCTCCTTACCAACACAGATACGCAGTATTTT CASSVRDRGLLTNTDTQYF
TRBJ2-1 TRBV2 - - TGTGCCAGCAGTGAAGCGGGCCGCAGGGGTCACTCCTACAATGAGCAGTTCTTC CASSEAGRRGHSYNEQFF
TRBJ2-1 TRBV11-3 - - TGTGCCAGCAGCCTAGACGGCTACAATGAGCAGTTCTTC CASSLDGYNEQFF
TRBJ2-1 TRBV25-1 - - TGTGCCAGCAGTGAATCTACGGATTCCAATGAGCAGTTCTTC CASSESTDSNEQFF
TRBJ1-4 TRBV5-1 - - TGCGCCAGCAGTATCGGACGACGGAGTAATGAAAAACTGTTTTTT CASSIGRRSNEKLFF
TRBJ1-2 TRBV5-1 - - TGCGCCAGCAGCTTGGATACGGGTAATGGCTACACCTTC CASSLDTGNGYTF
TRBJ2-1 TRBV5-6 - TRBD2 TGTGCCAGCAGCTTGGCCGGCGCGGGAGGCCACAATGAGCAGTTCTTC CASSLAGAGGHNEQFF
TRBJ1-1 TRBV10-3 once - TGTGCCACCCGGTTGAGGGAAACTGAAGCTTTCTTT CATRLRETEAFF
TRBJ2-1 TRBV19 - TRBD2 TGTGCCAGTAGTATAGATCAATTAGCGGGAGTGAATGAGCAGTTCTTC CASSIDQLAGVNEQFF
TRBJ2-3 TRBV29-1 once TRBD2 TGCAGCGTTGACGGGACTAGTGGGGGCACAGATACGCAGTATTTT CSVDGTSGGTDTQYF
TRBJ1-2 TRBV27 - TRBD1 TGTGCCAGCAGTTACCGACAGGGGGTTAGCGGCTACACCTTC CASSYRQGVSGYTF
TRBJ2-2 TRBV27 - TRBD2 TGTGCCAGCAGTTTCCTGGCGGGAGGGGCCGGGGAGCTGTTTTTT CASSFLAGGAGELFF
TRBJ2-5 TRBV27 - TRBD2 TGTGCCAGCAGTTCCCACACCCTAGCGGGGGGGCAAGAGACCCAGTACTTC CASSSHTLAGGQETQYF
TRBJ2-5 TRBV11-2 - - TGTGCCAGCAGCTTTGAGGGGGGTCAAGAGACCCAGTACTTC CASSFEGGQETQYF
TRBJ2-7 TRBV7-2 - TRBD2 TGTGCCAGCAGCTTATTAAGGACTAGTCAATACGAGCAGTACTTC CASSLLRTSQYEQYF
TRBJ2-2 TRBV6-5 - TRBD2 TGTGCCAGCGGACTGGGTGGACTAGCAGCCGGGGAGCTGTTTTTT CASGLGGLAAGELFF
TRBJ2-1 TRBV7-7 - TRBD2 TGTGCCAGCAGCCTAGACTTAAGCGGGAGAACTTACAATGAGCAGTTCTTC CASSLDLSGRTYNEQFF
TRBJ1-6 TRBV7-8 - TRBD1 TGTGCCAGCAGCTTAGTTCCCCCGGGACAGCGTAATTCACCCCTCCACTTT CASSLVPPGQRNSPLHF
TRBJ2-2 TRBV5-4 - - TGTGCCAGCAGCTTGAGTGGAGTTGTCGGGGAGCTGTTTTTT CASSLSGVVGELFF
TRBJ2-1 TRBV5-1 - TRBD2 TGCGCCAGCAGCGGGTCCTCCAGCGGGAGGAAGGATGAGCAGTTCTTC CASSGSSSGRKDEQFF
TRBJ1-1 TRBV5-1 - - TGCGCCAGCAGCTCGGGGGGGACTGAAGCTTTCTTT CASSSGGTEAFF
TRBJ2-7 TRBV18 - - TGTGCCAGCTCAAACAGGGACGAGCAGTACTTC CASSNRDEQYF
TRBJ2-2 TRBV11-2 - TRBD2 TGTGCCAGCAGCTTAGAGGGGGCTAGCGGGAGGACGTTACTGTTTTTT CASSLEGASGRTLLFF
TRBJ1-5 TRBV30 - - TGTGCCTGGAGTCCGGGAATCGATCAGCCCCAGCATTTT CAWSPGIDQPQHF
TRBJ1-1 TRBV5-4 - - TGTGCCAGCAGATTATCCGGGACACAGAACACTGAAGCTTTCTTT CASRLSGTQNTEAFF
TRBJ1-1 TRBV28 once TRBD1 TGTGCCAGCAGGCTGACAGGGAGGGATGGTGAAGCTTTCTTT CASRLTGRDGEAFF
TRBJ2-3 TRBV10-1 - - TGCGCCAGTCAGGGGGGAGCCACAGATACGCAGTATTTT CASQGGATDTQYF
TRBJ2-1 TRBV19 - TRBD1 TGTGCCAGTACTGAGGACAGGGATATAGATGAGCAGTTCTTC CASTEDRDIDEQFF
TRBJ2-1 TRBV5-4 - - TGTGCCAGCAGTCGTGAATCCGACTACAATGAGCAGTTCTTC CASSRESDYNEQFF
TRBJ2-1 TRBV19 few - TGTGCCAGTAGTACCGACCGTGGTGAGCAGTTCTTC CASSTDRGEQFF
TRBJ1-5 TRBV18 - - TGTGCCAGCTCAAGGGGGAGTGATCAGCCCCAGCATTTT CASSRGSDQPQHF
TRBJ2-2 TRBV28 - - TGTGCCAGCAAGGACGGGGGCGGCACCGGGGAGCTGTTTTTT CASKDGGGTGELFF
TRBJ2-1 TRBV6-5 - TRBD2 TGTGCCAGCAGTTATTTGCGGGGGGGCATCTATGAGCAGTTCTTC CASSYLRGGIYEQFF
TRBJ1-1 TRBV6-1 - - TGTGCCAGCAGTGTAGGCGGATTTGAAGCTTTCTTT CASSVGGFEAFF
TRBJ2-3 TRBV18 - TRBD2 TGTGCCAGCTCACCACCGGCTAGCGGGATGACAGATACGCAGTATTTT CASSPPASGMTDTQYF
TRBJ1-1 TRBV11-3 - - TGTGCCAGCAGATCTAACCCCGGACACCTGAACACTGAAGCTTTCTTT CASRSNPGHLNTEAFF
TRBJ1-1 TRBV6-7 once TRBD1 TGTGCCAGCAGTTTTCGAAGCCGGGACAGGGGAAGCACTGAAGCTTTCTTT CASSFRSRDRGSTEAFF
TRBJ1-3 TRBV7-8 - - TGTGCCAGCAGCCTGGACAGTCTAGGAAGTACTGGAAACACCATATATTTT CASSLDSLGSTGNTIYF
TRBJ2-5 TRBV5-1 - TRBD1 TGCGCCAGCCGGGGTCAGGGGGTTGGGGAGACCCAGTACTTC CASRGQGVGETQYF
TRBJ2-3 TRBV28 - - TGTGCCAGCAGTTCCCTCGATATGGGCAGGCAACTAGATACGCAGTATTTT CASSSLDMGRQLDTQYF
TRBJ2-1 TRBV1 - - TGCACCAGCAGCCAAGTGAGGCTGACTAGCGGTAACTCCTACAATGAGCAGTTCTTC CTSSQVRLTSGNSYNEQFF
TRBJ1-4 TRBV5-5 - - TGTGCCAGCAGCTACTCAGCTAATGAAAAACTGTTTTTT CASSYSANEKLFF